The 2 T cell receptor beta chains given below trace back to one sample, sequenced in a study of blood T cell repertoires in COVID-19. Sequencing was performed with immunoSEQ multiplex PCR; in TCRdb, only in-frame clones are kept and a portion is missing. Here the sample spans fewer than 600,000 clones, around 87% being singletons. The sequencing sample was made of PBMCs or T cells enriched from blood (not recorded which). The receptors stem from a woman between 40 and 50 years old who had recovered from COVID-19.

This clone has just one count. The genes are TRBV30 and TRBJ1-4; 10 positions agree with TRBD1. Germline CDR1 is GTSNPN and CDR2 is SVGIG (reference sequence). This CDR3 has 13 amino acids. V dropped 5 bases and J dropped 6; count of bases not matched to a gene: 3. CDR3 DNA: TGTGCCTGGGGGGACAGGGGAGATGAAAAACTGTTTTTT. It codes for CAWGDRGDEKLFF.

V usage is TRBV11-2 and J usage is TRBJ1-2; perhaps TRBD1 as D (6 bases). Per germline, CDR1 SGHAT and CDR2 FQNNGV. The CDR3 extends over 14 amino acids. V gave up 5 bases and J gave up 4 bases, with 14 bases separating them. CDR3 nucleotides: TGTGCCAGCAGCCAGACGGACAGTCTCTATGGCTACACCTTC. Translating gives CASSQTDSLYGYTF.